This is a list of T cell receptor beta chains from one sample in a study of blood T cell repertoires in COVID-19. The protocol was immunoSEQ multiplex PCR, while the TCRdb copy is restricted to in-frame clones and leaves out a portion. Of 100,000 or so clones listed, around 87% are singletons. Sequencing was performed on peripheral blood. These receptors were obtained from a woman aged 25 to 39 with acute or convalescent COVID-19. The CDR3 runs from the conserved cysteine through the conserved F or W. D genes are given only for firm matches. Size is omitted from some rows. Given values are once, few, many or a class for expanded clones.

DNA,CDR3,J,D,size,V
TGTGCCAGCAGCTCGGGACAGGGGAGGGACACTGAAGCTTTCTTT,CASSSGQGRDTEAFF,TRBJ1-1,TRBD1,once,TRBV7-6
TGTGCCACCAGTGACTCCCGGGACAGCCCCTCAGTGTTGCCCCAGCATTTT,CATSDSRDSPSVLPQHF,TRBJ1-5,TRBD1,.,TRBV24-1
TGTGCCAGCTCACCTCCGGGTGGACAGGGAAAGACCCAGTACTTC,CASSPPGGQGKTQYF,TRBJ2-5,TRBD1,.,TRBV18
TGTGCCAGCAGCGTAGAGGCAGGGGGATTTGGTGGCTACACCTTC,CASSVEAGGFGGYTF,TRBJ1-2,TRBD1,.,TRBV9
TGCGCCAGCAGTGAGTCGGGACAGGTTAGGACCGGGGAGCTGTTTTTT,CASSESGQVRTGELFF,TRBJ2-2,TRBD1,.,TRBV10-1
TGTGCCAGCAGCTCGACTATGAGCAATGAGCAGTTCTTC,CASSSTMSNEQFF,TRBJ2-1,.,.,TRBV5-6
TGTGCCACCAAGGGGCTCTCTGGAAACACCATATATTTT,CATKGLSGNTIYF,TRBJ1-3,.,.,TRBV5-6
TGTGCCAGCAGCCCCCGGACAGGGTCGGATGGCTACACCTTC,CASSPRTGSDGYTF,TRBJ1-2,TRBD1,.,TRBV3-1/TRBV3-2
TGTGCCTGGAGTATTGGACAGGGCTTGGAGCCCCAGCATTTT,CAWSIGQGLEPQHF,TRBJ1-5,TRBD1,.,TRBV30
TGTGCCAGCAGTGCTAATCCACAGGGGGCGCGTGGCTACACCTTC,CASSANPQGARGYTF,TRBJ1-2,TRBD1,.,TRBV27
TGTGCCAGCAGTTTACCCCCGACAGGGAGGACAGATACGCAGTATTTT,CASSLPPTGRTDTQYF,TRBJ2-3,.,.,TRBV28
TGTGCCAGCACCTTCTGGGGACAGGGAGACAATCAGCCCCAGCATTTT,CASTFWGQGDNQPQHF,TRBJ1-5,TRBD1,.,TRBV7-9
TGCAGCGTTGATTACGGGAGGACCGGGGAGCTGTTTTTT,CSVDYGRTGELFF,TRBJ2-2,TRBD2,.,TRBV29-1
TGCGCCAGCAGCCAAGAGGACAGAGCCTCTAACTATGGCTACACCTTC,CASSQEDRASNYGYTF,TRBJ1-2,.,.,TRBV4-1
TGTGCCACCAGTGATACCCGGGACAACTATAGCAATCAGCCCCAGCATTTT,CATSDTRDNYSNQPQHF,TRBJ1-5,.,.,TRBV24-1
TGTGCCAGCAGTCGTTCCATCTACAGGGGGCCACGCCCTCATAATTCACCCCTCCACTTT,CASSRSIYRGPRPHNSPLHF,TRBJ1-6,TRBD1,few,TRBV11-3
TGTGCCAGCAGCGTAGAACCGGGGAGAGACAATGAGCAGTTCTTC,CASSVEPGRDNEQFF,TRBJ2-1,.,.,TRBV9
TGTGCCAGCTCACCGGGACAGGTTCTCTCCTACAATGAGCAGTTCTTC,CASSPGQVLSYNEQFF,TRBJ2-1,TRBD1,.,TRBV18
TGTGCCAGCAGCATGGGACAGGGAAGCACCGGGGAGCTGTTTTTT,CASSMGQGSTGELFF,TRBJ2-2,TRBD1,.,TRBV11-3
TGTGCCAGCAGCCCCCAGCGTACGGACTACGAGCAGTACTTC,CASSPQRTDYEQYF,TRBJ2-7,.,.,TRBV27
TGTGCCAGCAGTTATAGCCGAGGGGGCAGCTATGGCTACACCTTC,CASSYSRGGSYGYTF,TRBJ1-2,TRBD1,.,TRBV6-5
TGTGCCAGCTCACCAAGGGGACAGGGGGCGAGCACTGAAGCTTTCTTT,CASSPRGQGASTEAFF,TRBJ1-1,TRBD1,.,TRBV18
TGTGCCATCAGTGGCGCGCTAGCGGGGGGGCGTATGAACACCGGGGAGCTGTTTTTT,CAISGALAGGRMNTGELFF,TRBJ2-2,TRBD2,.,TRBV10-3
TGCGCCAGCAGCTACGGGTCCTACGAGCAGTACTTC,CASSYGSYEQYF,TRBJ2-7,.,.,TRBV5-1
TGTGCCACCAGTGATTCCTTGGGCTACACCTTC,CATSDSLGYTF,TRBJ1-2,.,few,TRBV24-1
TGTGCCAGCAGCCAAGATGGGCAGACCATTGGCTACACCTTC,CASSQDGQTIGYTF,TRBJ1-2,.,.,TRBV3-1/TRBV3-2
TGTGCCAGTATGCCGGGTCGACAGGCGAGCTCCTCCGAGCAGTACTTC,CASMPGRQASSSEQYF,TRBJ2-7,.,once,TRBV19
TGTGCCAGCAGCCAAGAGGGCCCGCGGACGGGGAAGAGCAATCAGCCCCAGCATTTT,CASSQEGPRTGKSNQPQHF,TRBJ1-5,.,.,TRBV14